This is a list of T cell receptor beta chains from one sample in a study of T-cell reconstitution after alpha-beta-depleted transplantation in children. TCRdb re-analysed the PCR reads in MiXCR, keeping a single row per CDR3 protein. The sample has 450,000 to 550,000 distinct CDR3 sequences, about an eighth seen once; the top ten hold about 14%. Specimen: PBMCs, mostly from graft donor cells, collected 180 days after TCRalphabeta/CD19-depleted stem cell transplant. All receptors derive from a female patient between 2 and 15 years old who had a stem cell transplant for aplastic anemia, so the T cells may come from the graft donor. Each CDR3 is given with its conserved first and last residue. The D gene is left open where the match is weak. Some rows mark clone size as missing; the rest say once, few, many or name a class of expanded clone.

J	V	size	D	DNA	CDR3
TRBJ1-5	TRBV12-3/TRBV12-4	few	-	TGTGCCAGCAGTCTCAGGGCGGCCGGCAATCAGCCCCAGCATTTT	CASSLRAAGNQPQHF
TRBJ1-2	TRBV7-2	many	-	TGTGCCAGCAGCCTCGCAAGATACTATGGCTACACCTTC	CASSLARYYGYTF
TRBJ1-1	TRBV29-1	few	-	TGCAGCTCCGTAATAACGTCGCTCGAGCCCCGAGCTTTCTTT	CSSVITSLEPRAFF
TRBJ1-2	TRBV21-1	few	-	TGTGCCAGCAGCAAACTTTTTTGTGGGGCCGGCGGCAACTATGGCTACACCTTC	CASSKLFCGAGGNYGYTF
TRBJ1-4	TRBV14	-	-	TGTGCCAGCAGCCAAGGACGGCACCCAACTAATGAAAAACTGTTTTTT	CASSQGRHPTNEKLFF
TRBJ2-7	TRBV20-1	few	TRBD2	TGCAGTGCAAGAGGCGCGGGACTAGCGAGCTCCTACGAGCAGTACTTC	CSARGAGLASSYEQYF
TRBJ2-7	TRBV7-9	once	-	TGTGCCAGCAGCTCCCCCAGGTGGGGACACCACTACGAGCAGTACTTC	CASSSPRWGHHYEQYF
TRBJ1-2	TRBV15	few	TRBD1	TGTGCCACCAGCAGAACTAACGACAGGGTAGTCGGCTACACCTTC	CATSRTNDRVVGYTF
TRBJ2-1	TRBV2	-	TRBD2	TGTGCCACCCATCCTGGGACTAGCGGATACAATGAGCAGTTCTTC	CATHPGTSGYNEQFF
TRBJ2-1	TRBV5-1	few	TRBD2	TGCGCCAGCAACCCGGGACTAGGGGTTGACGGCAATGAGCAGTTCTTC	CASNPGLGVDGNEQFF
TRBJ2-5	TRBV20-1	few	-	TGCAGTGTCCAGGTCCCGGGGCGCGTGGAGACCCAGTACTTC	CSVQVPGRVETQYF
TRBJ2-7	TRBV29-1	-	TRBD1	TGCAGCGTTGGGCTCCGGGACAGGGGGATCTACGAGCAGTACTTC	CSVGLRDRGIYEQYF